A single sample gave rise to the 26 T cell receptor beta chains below, sequenced in a study of beta chain features in type 1 diabetes. Expressed TCRB transcripts were sequenced, since all the RNA that had been isolated was reverse transcribed. Profiling relied on immunoSEQ multiplex PCR, and the TCRdb table lists in-frame clones only, not all of them. The repertoire has about 330,000 clones, roughly 11% of them found once; the top ten carry more than 0.015%. Sequencing used naive CD4+ T cells from blood. The receptors were gathered from a woman aged 30 to 39 in good health.

The genes are TRBV9 and TRBJ2-2; 7 bases align to TRBD1. V lost 4 bases to trimming and J lost 0 bases; unmatched junction nucleotides: 12. The CDR3 totals 18 residues. In germline, CDR1 is SGDLS, CDR2 YYNGEE. The CDR3 DNA sequence: TGTGCCAGCAGCCCACGTGGGGCCGGGACAGCGAACACCGGGGAGCTGTTTTTT. It codes for CASSPRGAGTANTGELFF. Using reference TRBV9 and TRBJ2-2 for the parts outside the CDR3, the full variable domain is DSGVTQTPKHLITATGQRVTLRCSPRSGDLSVYWYQQSLDQGLQFLIQYYNGEERAKGNILERFSAQQFPDLHSELNLSSLELGDSALYFCASSPRGAGTANTGELFFGEGSRLTVL.

This clone was observed a few times. The chain is built from TRBV10-3 and TRBJ2-5, with D perhaps matching TRBD2 (6 bases). Germline V lookup: CDR1 ENHRY, CDR2 SYGVKD. The CDR3 extends over 13 amino acids. Trimming cost V 7 bases and J 2 bases, with 11 bases left between them. The DNA of the CDR3 is TGTGCCATCACTAGCGACACACAAGAGACCCAGTACTTC. Translating gives CAITSDTQETQYF.

In this sample, this clone turned up a few times. J is TRBJ1-1 and V is TRBV19, with a tentative D call TRBD1 (6 bases). This CDR3 is built from 13 residues. The V gene's germline CDR1 is LNHDA and CDR2 SQIVND (reference sequence). Trimming took 4 bases from V and 4 from J, leaving 10 bases between them. The CDR3 spells CASSTGQLTEAFF. Written as DNA, the CDR3 is TGTGCCAGTAGTACCGGACAGCTCACTGAAGCTTTCTTT.

This clone was observed a handful of times. V gene TRBV7-6 combines with J gene TRBJ2-6; 8 nucleotides line up with TRBD2. J lost 2 bases, V lost 5 bases, and 8 bases had no gene match. The length of the CDR3 is 17 residues. Germline V gene data show CDR1 as SGHVS and CDR2 as FNYEAQ. CDR3 sequence: CASSHGLAGTGANVLTF. In nucleotides, the CDR3 is TGTGCCAGCAGCCACGGACTAGCTGGTACTGGGGCCAACGTCCTGACTTTC.

The gene calls are TRBV6-1 and TRBJ2-4; a possible D gene is TRBD2 (6 bases). CDR3 length: 14 amino acids. The V gene lost 2 bases and the J gene lost 13 bases, with 18 bases spanning the gap. Germline CDR1 reads MNHNS; CDR2 reads SASEGT. Here the CDR3 reads CASSETAGRTGQYF. The CDR3 DNA reads TGTGCCAGCAGTGAAACCGCAGGGAGGACGGGGCAGTACTTC.

V and J are TRBV19 and TRBJ2-5, with D maybe TRBD1 (5 bases). This CDR3 contains 13 residues. V lost 3 bases to trimming and J lost 4 bases, with 9 bases between them. Germline loops: CDR1 LNHDA, CDR2 SQIVND (reference sequence). The CDR3 protein is CASSIAGAETQYF. The CDR3 DNA reads as TGTGCCAGTAGTATTGCTGGGGCAGAGACCCAGTACTTC.

This clone turned up a few times. The rearrangement uses TRBV29-1 and TRBJ1-1; TRBD1 might be the D (5 bases). The CDR3 is made up of 15 amino acids. The V and J ends lost 4 bases and 5 bases respectively, with 20 bases between them. CDR1 and CDR2 (germline): SQVTM, ANQGSEA. The CDR3 DNA follows: TGCAGCGTTGGGAGGGGAAGAACGCCGGGGACTGAAGCTTTCTTT. Translating it yields CSVGRGRTPGTEAFF.

In its sample, this clone was seen a few times. CDR3 in DNA: TGTGCCAGCAGCTTAAAAAGTCAGGGCCGGCAGCCCCAGCATTTT. Protein product: CASSLKSQGRQPQHF. This chain uses TRBV7-9 with TRBJ1-5; D is possibly TRBD1 (5 bases). V was shortened by 2 bases and J by 7 bases, with 15 bases between the two germline ends. CDR3 length equals 15 residues. Germline V lookup: CDR1 SEHNR, CDR2 FQNEAQ (reference sequence).

The gene calls are TRBV28 and TRBJ2-2, with 9 bases aligning to TRBD1. The CDR3 loop spans 15 amino acids. Germline loops: CDR1 MDHEN, CDR2 SYDVKM. V trimming: 2 bases; J trimming: 5 bases; junction bases outside the gene matches: 3. The CDR3 DNA sequence: TGTGCCAGCAGTTTAGACAGGGGGGGGACCGGGGAGCTGTTTTTT. Protein sequence: CASSLDRGGTGELFF.

CDR3 loop: CASSGTLNTEAFF. The CDR3 DNA follows: TGTGCCAGCTCAGGGACATTGAACACTGAAGCTTTCTTT. J is TRBJ1-1 and V is TRBV18, with a weak D call TRBD1 (6 bases). Germline CDR1 and CDR2: KGHSH and LQKENI. Trimming left V 5 bases short and J 0 bases short, with 7 bases between. The CDR3 loop spans 13 amino acids.

This clone was seen more than once but under ten times. The rearrangement joins TRBV30 to TRBJ2-3, with D maybe TRBD1 (5 bases). The germline V and J ends were trimmed by 1 base and 7 bases, with 9 bases remaining between them. Germline-derived CDR1 and CDR2 are GTSNPN and SVGIG (reference sequence). The CDR3 runs to 12 residues. CDR3 coding DNA: TGTGCCTGGAGTGCAGGGAAAAATACGCAGTATTTT. As protein: CAWSAGKNTQYF.

The CDR3 here is CASSQDREVRTNEQFF. The CDR3 region has the DNA TGTGCCAGCAGCCAGGACAGGGAGGTTCGGACGAATGAGCAGTTCTTC. The chain links TRBV4-2 to TRBJ2-1; TRBD1 agrees at 8 bases. The J segment lost 7 bases and the V segment lost 3 bases, leaving 11 bases of the junction unmatched. CDR3 length: 16 amino acids. The V gene's germline CDR1 is LGHNA and CDR2 YNFKEQ.

This clone was counted a few times. This chain links TRBV30 with TRBJ2-1; D perhaps matches TRBD1 (6 bases). Germline V gene lookup returns CDR1 GTSNPN and CDR2 SVGIG (reference sequence). Trimming removed 4 bases from V and 7 bases from J, with 11 bases in between. The CDR3 covers 12 residues. CDR3 amino acids: CAWNFQGNEQFF. In DNA form, the CDR3 reads TGTGCCTGGAACTTTCAGGGGAATGAGCAGTTCTTC.

This clone was seen a handful of times. This chain links TRBV27 with TRBJ2-1; 7 bases agree with TRBD1. V lost 5 bases, J lost 1 base, and 5 bases stayed unmatched. The CDR3 consists of 15 residues. Germline CDR1 is MNHEY and CDR2 is SMNVEV (reference sequence). CDR3 residues: CASSRQGASYNEQFF. CDR3 sequence (DNA): TGTGCCAGCAGTAGACAGGGAGCATCCTACAATGAGCAGTTCTTC.

The chain is built from TRBV6-4 and TRBJ2-5, with 8 bases matching TRBD2. The V and J ends lost 11 bases and 5 bases, in that order; junction bases with no gene match: 10. The CDR3 sequence is 13 residues long. Looked up from germline, CDR1 is MRHNA and CDR2 is SNTAGT. CDR3 DNA: TGTGCCCGCCTTAATAGCGGGAAGGAGACCCAGTACTTC. It is translated as CARLNSGKETQYF.

The CDR3 here is CASSIPTELSTDTQYF. CDR3 DNA: TGCGCCAGCAGCATCCCGACAGAACTTAGCACAGATACGCAGTATTTT. This chain joins TRBV5-1 and TRBJ2-3; tentative D call: TRBD1 (5 bases). This CDR3 has 16 amino acids. Germline V lookup: CDR1 SGHRS, CDR2 YFSETQ. Deletions cut 4 bases from V and 0 bases from J, with 15 bases between.

This clone was counted a few times. The J gene is TRBJ2-7, the V gene TRBV30; 8 positions match TRBD1. V shed 0 bases, J shed 6 bases, and the junction held 1 base outside the gene matches. Germline V lookup: CDR1 GTSNPN, CDR2 SVGIG (reference sequence). The CDR3 runs 12 residues. The CDR3 loop is CAWSVQGVEQYF. CDR3 sequence (DNA): TGTGCCTGGAGTGTACAGGGGGTCGAGCAGTACTTC.

The rearrangement joins TRBV7-2 to TRBJ1-2; D might be TRBD1 (6 bases). The CDR3 is 12 amino acids. Germline lookup yields CDR1 SGHTA and CDR2 FQGNSA. Trimming shortened V by 5 bases and J by 7 bases, and 11 bases separated the two germline ends. Here the CDR3 reads CASSVGQFGYTF. The CDR3 nucleotides are TGTGCCAGCAGCGTTGGACAGTTTGGCTACACCTTC.

The sample holds a few counts of this clone. The rearrangement joins TRBV13 to TRBJ2-2; 8 bases are a match to TRBD1. CDR1 is PRHDT and CDR2 is FYEKMQ in the germline V gene (reference sequence). This CDR3 has 16 amino acids. The junction had 11 bases not matched to a gene; V was cut back by 5 bases and J by 6 bases. The CDR3: CASSAWTGKNAGELFF. The CDR3 DNA follows: TGTGCCAGCAGCGCTTGGACAGGGAAAAATGCCGGGGAGCTGTTTTTT.

This clone was observed a handful of times. V gene TRBV7-2 combines with J gene TRBJ1-2; 7 nucleotides align to TRBD1. The CDR3 runs 15 residues. V lost 5 bases to trimming and J lost 1 base; unmatched junction nucleotides: 7. Germline V CDR1 and CDR2: SGHTA, FQGNSA. The DNA for the CDR3 is TGTGCCAGCAGCCCCACAGGGGCCGATAACTATGGCTACACCTTC. Amino acid sequence: CASSPTGADNYGYTF.

The chain joins TRBV6-1 to TRBJ1-1, with D possibly matching TRBD1 (6 bases). Germline CDR1 reads MNHNS; CDR2 reads SASEGT. This CDR3 contains 16 residues. V was cut by 0 bases and J by 2 bases, with 13 bases left in between. CDR3 loop: CASSEALGGGNTEAFF. Here the CDR3 DNA reads TGTGCCAGCAGTGAAGCGCTAGGGGGGGGCAACACTGAAGCTTTCTTT.

With respect to this clone: Within the sample, other DNA sequences also encode this same CDR3. The chain has TRBV18 and TRBJ2-3, with 14 bases that match TRBD2. The germline V gene has CDR1 KGHSH and CDR2 LQKENI. J lost 4 bases, V lost 3 bases, and 3 bases had no gene match. The CDR3 consists of 16 residues. The CDR3 sequence is CASSPGLAGAPDTQYF. CDR3 DNA: TGTGCCAGCTCACCGGGACTAGCGGGAGCCCCAGATACGCAGTATTTT.

V usage is TRBV2 and J usage is TRBJ1-5; D uncertain. The germline V and J ends were trimmed by 6 bases and 4 bases, with 13 bases remaining between them. The CDR3 has 14 amino acids. Germline CDR1 SNHLY, CDR2 FYNNEI. The chain's CDR3 is CASSGTTQNQPQHF. The CDR3 nucleotides read TGTGCCAGCAGCGGCACTACCCAAAATCAGCCCCAGCATTTT.

This clone was counted only a few times. The chain joins TRBV9 to TRBJ2-1; 14 bases are shared with TRBD2. Germline V gene data show CDR1 as SGDLS and CDR2 as YYNGEE. The CDR3 runs to 16 residues. The V gene end was trimmed by 3 bases and the J gene end by 2 bases; junction bases not matched to a gene: 1. The CDR3 is CASSATSGRAYNEQFF. For the CDR3, the DNA is TGTGCCAGCAGCGCGACTAGCGGGAGGGCCTACAATGAGCAGTTCTTC.

The sample holds a few counts of this clone. The chain carries TRBV15 and TRBJ2-7, with 9 bases that match TRBD1. Trimming cost V 0 bases and J 4 bases; bases outside gene matches: 7. CDR1 and CDR2 from the germline V gene are LNHNV and YYDKDF (reference sequence). This CDR3 region has 16 residues. As DNA, the CDR3 is TGTGCCACCAGCAGAGATGGAGGGACAGGGCTTTACGAGCAGTACTTC. Translating gives CATSRDGGTGLYEQYF. Full variable domain (missing parts from reference TRBV15 and TRBJ2-7): DAMVIQNPRYQVTQFGKPVTLSCSQTLNHNVMYWYQQKSSQAPKLLFHYYDKDFNNEADTPDNFQSRRPNTSFCFLDIRSPGLGDTAMYLCATSRDGGTGLYEQYFGPGTRLTVT.

This clone was counted between two and nine times. The V and J genes are TRBV10-2 and TRBJ2-2, with TRBD2 matching over 11 bases. CDR3 length equals 18 residues. Germline assignment: CDR1 WSHSY and CDR2 SAAADI. V was pared by 2 bases and J by 0 bases, with 5 bases of the junction left unmatched. The CDR3 reads CASSEAGLAEANTGELFF. For the CDR3, the DNA is TGCGCCAGCAGTGAGGCGGGACTAGCGGAAGCGAACACCGGGGAGCTGTTTTTT.